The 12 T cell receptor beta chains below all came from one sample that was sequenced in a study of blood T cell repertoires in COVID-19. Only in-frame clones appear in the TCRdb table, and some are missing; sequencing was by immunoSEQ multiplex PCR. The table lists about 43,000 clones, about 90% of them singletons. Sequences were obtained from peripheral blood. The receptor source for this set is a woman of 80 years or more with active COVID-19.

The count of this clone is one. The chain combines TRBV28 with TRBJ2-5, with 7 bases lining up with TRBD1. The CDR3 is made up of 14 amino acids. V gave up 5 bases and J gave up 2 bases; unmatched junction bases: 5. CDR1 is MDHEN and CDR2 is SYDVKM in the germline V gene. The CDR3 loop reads CASSPPTGQETQYF. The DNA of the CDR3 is TGTGCCAGCAGTCCCCCGACAGGGCAAGAGACCCAGTACTTC. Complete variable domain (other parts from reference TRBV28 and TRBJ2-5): DVKVTQSSRYLVKRTGEKVFLECVQDMDHENMFWYRQDPGLGLRLIYFSYDVKMKEKGDIPEGYSVSREKKERFSLILESASTNQTSMYLCASSPPTGQETQYFGPGTRLLVL.

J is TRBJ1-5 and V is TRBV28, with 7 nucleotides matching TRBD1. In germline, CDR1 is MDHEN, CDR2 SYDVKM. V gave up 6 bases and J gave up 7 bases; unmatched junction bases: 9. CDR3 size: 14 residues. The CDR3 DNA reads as TGTGCCAGCAGCAGGACAGGTCCGAGGCAGCCCCAGCATTTT. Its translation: CASSRTGPRQPQHF.

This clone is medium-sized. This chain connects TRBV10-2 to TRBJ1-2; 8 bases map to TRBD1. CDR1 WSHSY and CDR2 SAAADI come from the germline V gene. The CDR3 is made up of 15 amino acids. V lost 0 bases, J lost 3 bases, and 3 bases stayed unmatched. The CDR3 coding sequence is TGCGCCAGCAGTGAGTCCAGGGGGCGCGACTATGGCTACACCTTC. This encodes CASSESRGRDYGYTF.

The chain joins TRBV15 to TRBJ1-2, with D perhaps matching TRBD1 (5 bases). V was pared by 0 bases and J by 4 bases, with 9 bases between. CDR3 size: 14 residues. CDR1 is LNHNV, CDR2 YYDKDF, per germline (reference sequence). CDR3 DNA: TGTGCCACCAGCAGAGATCTGGGGGGCTATGGCTACACCTTC. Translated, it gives CATSRDLGGYGYTF.

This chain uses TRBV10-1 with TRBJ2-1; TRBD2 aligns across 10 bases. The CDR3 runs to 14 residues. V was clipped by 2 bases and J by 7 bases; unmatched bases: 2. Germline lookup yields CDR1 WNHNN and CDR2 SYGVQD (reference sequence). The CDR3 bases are TGCGCCAGCAGTGAGATGGGACTAGCGAATGAGCAGTTCTTC. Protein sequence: CASSEMGLANEQFF.

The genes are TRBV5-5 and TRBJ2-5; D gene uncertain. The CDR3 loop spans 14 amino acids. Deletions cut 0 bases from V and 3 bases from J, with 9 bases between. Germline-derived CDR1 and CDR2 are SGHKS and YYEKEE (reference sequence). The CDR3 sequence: CASSLGSGEETQYF. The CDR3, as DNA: TGTGCCAGCAGCTTGGGTTCTGGAGAAGAGACCCAGTACTTC.

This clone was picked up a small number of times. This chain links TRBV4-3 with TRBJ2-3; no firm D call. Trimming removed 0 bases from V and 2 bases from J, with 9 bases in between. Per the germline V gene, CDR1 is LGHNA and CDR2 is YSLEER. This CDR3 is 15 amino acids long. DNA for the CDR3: TGCGCCAGCAGCCAAGAGTTGGCCGCCACAGATACGCAGTATTTT. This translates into CASSQELAATDTQYF.

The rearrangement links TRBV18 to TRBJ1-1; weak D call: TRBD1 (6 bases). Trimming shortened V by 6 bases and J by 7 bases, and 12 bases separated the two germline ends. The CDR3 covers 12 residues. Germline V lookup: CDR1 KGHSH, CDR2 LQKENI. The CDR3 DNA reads TGTGCCAGCTCCCCCACAGGGATTGAAGCTTTCTTT. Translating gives CASSPTGIEAFF.

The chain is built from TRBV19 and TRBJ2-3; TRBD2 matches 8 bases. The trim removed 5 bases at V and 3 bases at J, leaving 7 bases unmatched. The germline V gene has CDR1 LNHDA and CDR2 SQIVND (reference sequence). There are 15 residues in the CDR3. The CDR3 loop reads CASSRRLATTDTQYF. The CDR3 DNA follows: TGTGCCAGTAGTCGCCGACTAGCGACGACAGATACGCAGTATTTT.

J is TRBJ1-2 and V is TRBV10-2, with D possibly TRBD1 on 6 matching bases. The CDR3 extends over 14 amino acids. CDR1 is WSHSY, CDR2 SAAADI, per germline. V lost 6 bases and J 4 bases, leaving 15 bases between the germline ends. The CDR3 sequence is CASRDRGTLYGYTF. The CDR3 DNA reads TGCGCCAGCAGGGATAGGGGGACACTCTATGGCTACACCTTC.

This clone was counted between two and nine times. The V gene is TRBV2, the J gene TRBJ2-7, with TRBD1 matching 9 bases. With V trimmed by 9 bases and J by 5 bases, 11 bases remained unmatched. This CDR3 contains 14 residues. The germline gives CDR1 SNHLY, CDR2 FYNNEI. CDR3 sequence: CARQGTGKLHEQYF. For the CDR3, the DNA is TGTGCCAGACAGGGGACAGGGAAATTGCACGAGCAGTACTTC. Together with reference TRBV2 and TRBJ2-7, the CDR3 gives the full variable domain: EPEVTQTPSHQVTQMGQEVILRCVPISNHLYFYWYRQILGQKVEFLVSFYNNEISEKSEIFDDQFSVERPDGSNFTLKIRSTKLEDSAMYFCARQGTGKLHEQYFGPGTRLTVT.

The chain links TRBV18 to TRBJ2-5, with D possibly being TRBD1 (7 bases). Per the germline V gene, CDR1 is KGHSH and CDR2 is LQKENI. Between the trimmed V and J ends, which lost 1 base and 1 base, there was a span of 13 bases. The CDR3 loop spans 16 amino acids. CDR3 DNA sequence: TGTGCCAGCTCACCACTCGGGCAGGGGGGCCAAGAGACCCAGTACTTC. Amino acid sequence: CASSPLGQGGQETQYF.